Below are 29 T cell receptor beta chains sequenced from a single sample in a study of spatial heterogeneity in lung cancer. Study-wide results and limits: How many expanded intratumoral alpha and beta TCRs were present tracked the tumor mutation count, which was a count of nonsynonymous mutations.

TCRdb processed the 5' RACE reads anew with MiXCR; each CDR3 protein has one entry. The sample includes approximately 13,000 distinct CDR3 sequences, approximately 4.8% of them seen just once. Their recognized antigens are unknown. The time point denotes: sample taken at primary tumor resection. The starting material was lung tumor tissue, obtained at surgery. The receptor set was obtained from a male donor with early-stage non-small cell lung cancer.

V and J are TRBV3-2 and TRBJ2-1; the table's D call of TRBD2 was not tested on the DNA. TRBV3-2 is a documented pseudogene. The CDR3 loop spans 18 amino acids. The CDR3 loop is CASSQEKRGVLSYNEQFF. The CDR3 nucleotides read TGTGCCAGCAGCCAAGAAAAGCGGGGGGTTTTATCCTACAATGAGCAGTTCTTC.

In its sample, this clonotype was seen many times. The rearrangement uses TRBV4-2 and TRBJ2-7, with TRBD1 matching over 7 bases. This CDR3 is 12 amino acids long. The trim removed 3 bases at V and 6 bases at J, leaving 2 bases unmatched. The germline CDR1 and CDR2 sequences are LGHNA and YNFKEQ. DNA for the CDR3: TGTGCCAGCAGCCACAGGGGGATCGAGCAGTACTTC. This codes for CASSHRGIEQYF.

This clonotype has just a few counts. The chain couples TRBV5-5 to TRBJ1-2, with TRBD1 matching over 7 bases. Trimming removed 0 bases from V and 4 bases from J; junction bases left unmatched: 6. This CDR3 has 15 amino acids. Germline-derived CDR1 and CDR2 are SGHKS and YYEKEE (reference sequence). CDR3 sequence: CASSLGPQGGYGYTF. Here the CDR3 DNA reads TGTGCCAGCAGCTTGGGACCCCAGGGGGGCTATGGCTACACCTTC.

Ten or more counts support this clonotype. The chain couples TRBV28 to TRBJ2-7; D is uncertain. The CDR3 contains 15 residues. Trimming left V 5 bases short and J 5 bases short, with 19 bases between. In germline, CDR1 is MDHEN, CDR2 SYDVKM. CDR3 nucleotides: TGTGCCAGCAGTCCAGTCAGATACCTCGGCCACGAGCAGTACTTC. The encoded protein is CASSPVRYLGHEQYF.

This clonotype was seen more than once but under ten times. The chain carries TRBV6-5 and TRBJ2-7; the match to TRBD1 covers 9 bases. Germline V gene sequence: CDR1 MNHEY, CDR2 SVGAGI. The CDR3 totals 15 residues. V was clipped by 7 bases and J by 3 bases; unmatched bases: 10. CDR3 bases: TGTGCCAGCAACTTTAGACAGGGGGACTTCTACGAGCAGTACTTC. Encoded protein: CASNFRQGDFYEQYF.

This clonotype was seen ten or more times. J is TRBJ2-3 and V is TRBV20-1; D is possibly TRBD1 or TRBD2 (5 bases each). Trimming cost V 6 bases and J 0 bases, with 16 bases left between them. Germline loops: CDR1 DFQATT, CDR2 SNEGSKA (reference sequence). CDR3 length: 15 residues. CDR3 amino acids: CSAAGRDLSTDTQYF. CDR3 sequence (DNA): TGCAGTGCCGCAGGCAGGGACCTTAGCACAGATACGCAGTATTTT.

This clonotype was recorded many times. The V and J genes are TRBV20-1 and TRBJ2-3; D is perhaps TRBD2 (6 bases). V dropped 6 bases and J dropped 7 bases, with 20 bases sitting between them. Germline V gene lookup returns CDR1 DFQATT and CDR2 SNEGSKA (reference sequence). The CDR3 runs to 14 residues. CDR3 bases: TGCAGTGCCCCGGTAGTTCTAGCGAGTAATACGCAGTATTTT. As protein: CSAPVVLASNTQYF.

This clonotype was seen ten or more times. The chain recombines TRBV10-3 with TRBJ1-1, with a possible D match to TRBD1 (6 bases). Between the trimmed V and J ends, which lost 8 bases and 0 bases, there was a span of 16 bases. The germline gives CDR1 ENHRY, CDR2 SYGVKD. The CDR3 covers 15 residues. The DNA for the CDR3 is TGTGCCATCGCCAGGACAGCCCGAATGAACACTGAAGCTTTCTTT. It yields the protein CAIARTARMNTEAFF.

The chain recombines TRBV29-1 with TRBJ2-7, with 8 bases fitting TRBD1. Trimming at V came to 4 bases and at J to 0 bases, leaving 5 bases not matched to a gene. The CDR3 has 14 residues. CDR1 is SQVTM and CDR2 is ANQGSEA in the germline V gene. CDR3 sequence reads: CSVVRDRGSYEQYF. The CDR3, as DNA: TGCAGCGTTGTTAGAGACAGGGGCTCCTACGAGCAGTACTTC.

This clonotype was detected a few times. The rearrangement links TRBV19 to TRBJ2-2, with D perhaps matching TRBD2 (5 bases). The CDR3 runs 16 residues. Trimming pared 1 base from V and 4 bases from J, leaving 13 bases between. The germline CDR1 and CDR2 sequences are LNHDA and SQIVND (reference sequence). The CDR3 DNA is TGTGCCAGTAGTATAGCGGGGATAAGGAGCACCGGGGAGCTGTTTTTT. Amino acids: CASSIAGIRSTGELFF.

In its sample, this clonotype was seen many times. V and J are TRBV6-2 or TRBV6-3 and TRBJ2-5, with TRBD2 matching over 13 bases. With V trimmed by 7 bases and J by 2 bases, 4 bases remained unmatched. Germline V CDR1 and CDR2: MNHEY, SVGEGT. The CDR3 is 15 amino acids. The CDR3 DNA follows: TGTGCCAGCAACCAACTAGCGGGGGGGCAAGAGACCCAGTACTTC. Encoded protein: CASNQLAGGQETQYF.

This clonotype was seen many times. The chain links TRBV20-1 to TRBJ2-4, with 8 bases identical to TRBD1. The ends lost 6 bases at V and 9 bases at J; junction bases unmatched: 7. Germline V lookup: CDR1 DFQATT, CDR2 SNEGSKA (reference sequence). CDR3 length: 12 amino acids. The CDR3: CSASGGVSIQYF. For the CDR3, the DNA is TGCAGTGCATCAGGGGGCGTTAGCATTCAGTACTTC.

The chain combines TRBV12-3 or TRBV12-4 with TRBJ2-1; TRBD2 agrees at 7 bases. V was pared by 4 bases and J by 0 bases, with 3 bases of the junction left unmatched. The CDR3 totals 15 residues. CDR3 in DNA: TGTGCCAGCAGTTATAAGCGGGGCTCCTACAATGAGCAGTTCTTC. It translates to CASSYKRGSYNEQFF.

The sample holds one count of this clonotype. In DNA, the CDR3 is TGTGCCAGTAGTTCAAATCGGGACAGGTACTACAATGAGCAGTTCTTC. Its translation is CASSSNRDRYYNEQFF. The J gene is TRBJ2-1, the V gene TRBV19; 8 bases match TRBD1. From germline, CDR1 is LNHDA and CDR2 SQIVND (reference sequence). CDR3 length: 16 residues. V lost 5 bases to trimming and J lost 3 bases; unmatched junction nucleotides: 9.

This clonotype was seen repeatedly, ten times or more. This chain connects TRBV5-1 to TRBJ1-1, with a weak D call TRBD1 (6 bases). CDR3 length: 12 amino acids. The germline V and J ends were trimmed by 6 bases and 8 bases, with 14 bases remaining between them. In germline, CDR1 is SGHRS, CDR2 YFSETQ. The CDR3 nucleotides read TGCGCCAGCACCTCACCAGGACAGGAAGCTTTCTTT. Translating gives CASTSPGQEAFF. The complete variable domain, with remaining parts taken from reference TRBV5-1 and TRBJ1-1, reads KAGVTQTPRYLIKTRGQQVTLSCSPISGHRSVSWYQQTPGQGLQFLFEYFSETQRNKGNFPGRFSGRQFSNSRSEMNVSTLELGDSALYLCASTSPGQEAFFGQGTRLTVV.

This clonotype occurred many times. The CDR3 nucleotides are TGTGCCAGCAGTTCAGGTCGGGACAGCTATCTCAATCAGCCCCAGCATTTT. As protein: CASSSGRDSYLNQPQHF. The chain links TRBV28 to TRBJ1-5; TRBD1 matches at 7 bases. Germline CDR1 reads MDHEN; CDR2 reads SYDVKM. The CDR3 loop spans 17 amino acids. V shed 4 bases, J shed 3 bases, and the junction held 12 bases outside the gene matches.

This clonotype was detected a few times. The rearrangement uses TRBV2 and TRBJ2-7; D assignment may be TRBD1 or TRBD2 (5 bases each). The V end was cut by 8 bases, the J end by 2 bases, with 16 bases between. The length of the CDR3 is 14 residues. The germline V gene has CDR1 SNHLY and CDR2 FYNNEI. The CDR3 sequence is CASLLGELTYEQYF. The CDR3 DNA is TGTGCCAGCCTTCTGGGGGAGCTGACCTACGAGCAGTACTTC.

Ten or more counts support this clonotype. This chain uses TRBV2 with TRBJ1-1; TRBD1 aligns across 10 bases. This CDR3 spans 14 amino acids. Germline assignment: CDR1 SNHLY and CDR2 FYNNEI. V was clipped by 6 bases and J by 4 bases; unmatched bases: 5. The CDR3: CASRGTGVGTEAFF. Here the CDR3 DNA reads TGTGCCAGCAGGGGGACAGGGGTAGGCACTGAAGCTTTCTTT.

This clonotype has at least ten counts. The V and J genes are TRBV20-1 and TRBJ1-1, with D possibly being TRBD1 (6 bases). Germline V gene lookup returns CDR1 DFQATT and CDR2 SNEGSKA (reference sequence). The CDR3 contains 10 residues. Trimming left V 7 bases short and J 11 bases short, with 14 bases between. Here the CDR3 reads CSDGGGGAFF. The CDR3 coding sequence is TGCAGTGACGGAGGGGGAGGCGCTTTCTTT.

This clonotype was recorded at least ten times. This chain uses TRBV6-5 with TRBJ2-7; 9 bases map to TRBD1. Germline CDR1 and CDR2: MNHEY and SVGAGI. V lost 5 bases and J lost 2; bases outside the gene matches: 1. CDR3 length equals 13 residues. The CDR3 nucleotides are TGTGCCAGCAGTGACAGGGGGGCCTACGAGCAGTACTTC. Protein product: CASSDRGAYEQYF.

In its sample, this clonotype was seen many times. CDR3 nucleotide sequence: TGTGCCAGCAGCGTAGGGCCAAACCAAGAGACCCAGTACTTC. It codes for CASSVGPNQETQYF. This sequence joins TRBV9 and TRBJ2-5, with unresolved D. CDR1 is SGDLS, CDR2 YYNGEE, per germline. CDR3 length: 14 amino acids. V was cut by 0 bases and J by 0 bases, with 6 bases left in between. Supplemented by reference TRBV9 and TRBJ2-5, the full variable domain reads DSGVTQTPKHLITATGQRVTLRCSPRSGDLSVYWYQQSLDQGLQFLIQYYNGEERAKGNILERFSAQQFPDLHSELNLSSLELGDSALYFCASSVGPNQETQYFGPGTRLLVL.

This clonotype was observed at least ten times. V and J are TRBV29-1 and TRBJ2-3; 9 bases match TRBD1. The CDR3 runs 13 residues. Germline V gene data show CDR1 as SQVTM and CDR2 as ANQGSEA. V dropped 5 bases and J dropped 3; count of bases not matched to a gene: 3. The CDR3 DNA sequence: TGCAGCGTTAGCGGGACAGGGACAGATACGCAGTATTTT. Its translation is CSVSGTGTDTQYF.

This clonotype was observed at least ten times. The chain combines TRBV29-1 with TRBJ1-2; D is unclear. Germline CDR1 and CDR2: SQVTM and ANQGSEA. The germline V and J ends were trimmed by 3 bases and 5 bases, with 16 bases remaining between them. The CDR3 covers 14 residues. The CDR3, as DNA: TGCAGCGTTGATACCGGGTCTTTAGGGTATGGCTACACCTTC. Translation gives CSVDTGSLGYGYTF.

This chain links TRBV20-1 with TRBJ1-2; D possibly corresponds to TRBD1 (6 bases). The CDR3 sequence is 12 residues long. The V gene's germline CDR1 is DFQATT and CDR2 SNEGSKA (reference sequence). Trimming cost V 2 bases and J 4 bases, with 8 bases left between them. The CDR3 sequence: CSARKDSYGYTF. The DNA for the CDR3 is TGCAGTGCTAGAAAGGACAGCTATGGCTACACCTTC.

This clonotype has a count of ten or more. V and J are TRBV4-2 and TRBJ1-4; TRBD1 aligns across 10 bases. The CDR3 contains 17 residues. Per the germline V gene, CDR1 is LGHNA and CDR2 is YNFKEQ. V shed 4 bases and J 1 base; nucleotides not matched to a gene: 6. The CDR3 nucleotides read TGTGCCAGCAGCCCAGACAGGGGGCATCGAACTAATGAAAAACTGTTTTTT. Amino acids: CASSPDRGHRTNEKLFF.

This clonotype has at least ten counts. The chain recombines TRBV20-1 with TRBJ2-1; TRBD2 matches at 8 bases. The V gene's germline CDR1 is DFQATT and CDR2 SNEGSKA (reference sequence). This CDR3 comprises 16 residues. Unmatched junction bases numbered 9, after V lost 0 bases and J lost 5 bases. CDR3 sequence: CSARDPRSGGNNEQFF. DNA for the CDR3: TGCAGTGCTAGAGATCCCAGGAGCGGGGGTAACAATGAGCAGTTCTTC.

This clonotype occurred many times. The CDR3 bases are TGTGCCAGCAGCGTAGCTAGCAGCGGCTACACCTTC. Its translation: CASSVASSGYTF. V usage is TRBV9 and J usage is TRBJ1-2; D is unresolved. V dropped 0 bases and J dropped 8 bases, with 8 bases sitting between them. Germline V CDR1 and CDR2: SGDLS, YYNGEE. This CDR3 contains 12 residues.

This clonotype showed up many times. The CDR3, as DNA: TGCAGTGCTAGAGACAGGACCTCTGGAAACACCATATATTTT. Its translation is CSARDRTSGNTIYF. J is TRBJ1-3 and V is TRBV20-1; D remains unclear. This CDR3 spans 14 amino acids. Trimming pared 0 bases from V and 0 bases from J, leaving 6 bases between. Germline CDR1 DFQATT, CDR2 SNEGSKA (reference sequence).

This clonotype was seen a few times. The chain is built from TRBV20-1 and TRBJ1-5; tentatively, D is TRBD1 (5 bases). The V gene's germline CDR1 is DFQATT and CDR2 SNEGSKA (reference sequence). CDR3 length: 14 residues. Trimming removed 3 bases from V and 0 bases from J, with 9 bases in between. DNA of the CDR3: TGCAGTGCTAGTCGGGGGAATAGCAATCAGCCCCAGCATTTT. This translates into CSASRGNSNQPQHF.